The next 25 T cell receptor beta chains were all read from a single sample in a study of siplizumab effects on memory and regulatory T cells (dated 2019 in TCRdb). The protocol used for the library was the immunoSEQ multiplex PCR assay. Imported from immuneACCESS, the table was reduced by TCRdb to in-frame sequences with V and J called. These copies leave out some clones; in studies compared against another copy, an unresolved V gene accounts for under half, and the cause of the remainder is not known. The sample contains 90,000 to 120,000 clones, around 92% of them found a single time. Of the sample, 2.5% to 3% is held by the ten largest clones. The sequencing sample was made of CD4+ T cells sorted from blood. These receptors all stem from a human donor in good health. Some clones in this sample may be carry-over from other donors' samples.

The chain has TRBV19 and TRBJ1-1; D is undetermined. V was shortened by 3 bases and J by 3 bases, with 11 bases between the two germline ends. In germline, CDR1 is LNHDA, CDR2 SQIVND (reference sequence). The CDR3 is 14 amino acids. DNA for the CDR3: TGTGCCAGTAGTATCTTGCCAGGATACACTGAAGCTTTCTTT. Protein sequence: CASSILPGYTEAFF.

V gene TRBV18 combines with J gene TRBJ1-2, with unresolved D. The CDR3 has 13 residues. Germline V gene lookup returns CDR1 KGHSH and CDR2 LQKENI. The V gene lost 2 bases and the J gene lost 3 bases, with 7 bases spanning the gap. DNA for the CDR3: TGTGCCAGCTCACCAGGTTACGACTATGGCTACACCTTC. As protein: CASSPGYDYGYTF. The full variable domain, in which reference TRBV18 and TRBJ1-2 provide the parts outside the CDR3, is NAGVMQNPRHLVRRRGQEARLRCSPMKGHSHVYWYRQLPEEGLKFMVYLQKENIIDESGMPKERFSAEFPKEGPSILRIQQVVRGDSAAYFCASSPGYDYGYTFGSGTRLTVV.

This clone was counted a single time. This chain connects TRBV19 to TRBJ1-5, with TRBD1 as a possible D gene (6 bases). Germline-derived CDR1 and CDR2 are LNHDA and SQIVND (reference sequence). The CDR3 extends over 14 amino acids. Trimming removed 3 bases at V and 5 bases at J, with 11 bases between. CDR3 coding DNA: TGTGCCAGTAGTATCCTCAGGGGATATCAGCCCCAGCATTTT. Translating it yields CASSILRGYQPQHF.

V usage is TRBV27 and J usage is TRBJ2-1, with 15 bases lining up with TRBD2. CDR1 and CDR2 from the germline V gene are MNHEY and SMNVEV (reference sequence). V was pared by 6 bases and J by 4 bases, with 10 bases of the junction left unmatched. The CDR3 length is 18 residues. The CDR3 loop is CASRVKTGLAGGYNEQFF. CDR3 nucleotide sequence: TGTGCCAGCAGAGTTAAAACGGGACTAGCGGGGGGATACAATGAGCAGTTCTTC.

J is TRBJ1-1 and V is TRBV9, with D possibly being TRBD1 (5 bases). Trimming left V 1 base short and J 7 bases short, with 14 bases between. The CDR3 sequence is 14 residues long. From germline, CDR1 is SGDLS and CDR2 YYNGEE. As DNA, the CDR3 is TGTGCCAGCAGCGTAAGACCGCTGGACATTGAAGCTTTCTTT. It codes for CASSVRPLDIEAFF.

This chain links TRBV6-1 with TRBJ2-5, with 9 bases matching TRBD1. CDR1 and CDR2 from the germline V gene are MNHNS and SASEGT. V lost 6 bases, J lost 1 base, and 9 bases stayed unmatched. This CDR3 comprises 16 residues. The CDR3 DNA sequence: TGTGCCAGCAGCGAACTCGGGACAGGGACCCAAGAGACCCAGTACTTC. This translates into CASSELGTGTQETQYF.

The V gene is TRBV19, the J gene TRBJ2-1; D possibly corresponds to TRBD2 (5 bases). Trimming pared 6 bases from V and 0 bases from J, leaving 21 bases between. The CDR3 consists of 18 residues. CDR1 is LNHDA, CDR2 SQIVND, per germline (reference sequence). The CDR3 here is CASRYRGGSPSSYNEQFF. The CDR3 DNA reads TGTGCCAGTAGGTACCGGGGTGGGAGCCCAAGCTCCTACAATGAGCAGTTCTTC.

The V and J genes are TRBV5-6 and TRBJ2-5; D perhaps matches TRBD2 (5 bases). V was clipped by 6 bases and J by 3 bases, with 12 bases between them. This CDR3 is 13 amino acids long. Germline loops: CDR1 SGHDT, CDR2 YYEEEE. The CDR3: CASTRTVEETQYF. The DNA for the CDR3 is TGTGCCAGCACCAGGACTGTAGAAGAGACCCAGTACTTC.

The chain has TRBV11-2 and TRBJ2-5; D not certain. CDR1 and CDR2 (germline): SGHAT, FQNNGV. The CDR3 runs to 12 residues. Trimming took off 5 bases at V and 1 base at J, with 5 bases between the two ends. In nucleotides, the CDR3 is TGTGCCAGCAGCCCCCGCCAAGAGACCCAGTACTTC. This translates into CASSPRQETQYF. Combining the CDR3 with reference TRBV11-2 and TRBJ2-5 gives the whole variable domain EAGVAQSPRYKIIEKRQSVAFWCNPISGHATLYWYQQILGQGPKLLIQFQNNGVVDDSQLPKDRFSAERLKGVDSTLKIQPAKLEDSAVYLCASSPRQETQYFGPGTRLLVL.

The chain employs TRBV6-1 and TRBJ2-5; no clear D. Between the trimmed V and J ends, which lost 3 bases and 5 bases, there was a span of 10 bases. This CDR3 has 13 residues. CDR1 and CDR2 (germline): MNHNS, SASEGT. Here the CDR3 DNA reads TGTGCCAGCAGTGACAGCCTCAGTGAGACCCAGTACTTC. Translation gives CASSDSLSETQYF.

The rearrangement joins TRBV6-5 to TRBJ2-1, with 10 bases aligning to TRBD1. The J segment lost 2 bases and the V segment lost 6 bases, leaving 1 base of the junction unmatched. The germline V gene has CDR1 MNHEY and CDR2 SVGAGI. The CDR3 has 14 amino acids. CDR3 amino acids: CASRTGGPYNEQFF. The CDR3 DNA follows: TGTGCCAGCAGGACAGGGGGCCCCTACAATGAGCAGTTCTTC.

The count of this clone is one. J is TRBJ2-1 and V is TRBV9, with 10 positions matching TRBD2. The ends lost 0 bases at V and 4 bases at J; junction bases unmatched: 4. This CDR3 has 16 residues. CDR1 is SGDLS, CDR2 YYNGEE, per germline. CDR3 in amino acids: CASSVVLAGGYNEQFF. The CDR3 DNA reads TGTGCCAGCAGCGTAGTCTTAGCGGGAGGATACAATGAGCAGTTCTTC.

V and J are TRBV20-1 and TRBJ2-1; possible D gene TRBD2, 6 bases. The CDR3 totals 11 residues. CDR1 and CDR2 (germline): DFQATT, SNEGSKA (reference sequence). V lost 5 bases and J 15 bases, leaving 17 bases between the germline ends. The CDR3 loop is CSAAGGTGRFF. The CDR3, as DNA: TGCAGTGCTGCAGGCGGGACCGGGCGGTTCTTC.

The chain links TRBV5-1 to TRBJ2-3; D is possibly TRBD1 or TRBD2 (7 bases each). The length of the CDR3 is 16 residues. Germline CDR1 and CDR2: SGHRS and YFSETQ. V dropped 0 bases and J dropped 3 bases, with 14 bases sitting between them. CDR3 region: CASSLAGGRGTDTQYF. The DNA of the CDR3 is TGCGCCAGCAGCTTGGCGGGAGGCAGGGGGACAGATACGCAGTATTTT.

The genes are TRBV2 and TRBJ2-3, with 13 nucleotides matching TRBD2. CDR1 and CDR2 (germline): SNHLY, FYNNEI. Trimming cost V 11 bases and J 5 bases; bases outside gene matches: 4. This CDR3 is built from 13 residues. The CDR3 loop reads CASGTSGKDTQYF. CDR3 nucleotide sequence: TGTGCCTCCGGGACTAGCGGGAAAGATACGCAGTATTTT.

In this sample, this clone turned up once. The V call is TRBV30, the J call TRBJ1-2; the D is unclear. Germline values: CDR1 GTSNPN, CDR2 SVGIG (reference sequence). The CDR3 runs to 13 residues. V lost 4 bases and J lost 12, with 21 bases in between. CDR3 residues: CAWTPNRDSRNTF. In DNA, the CDR3 is TGTGCCTGGACCCCCAACAGAGATTCGAGGAACACCTTC.

The V and J genes are TRBV4-1 and TRBJ2-5; 12 bases agree with TRBD2. The CDR3 spans 19 residues. Trimming at V came to 1 base and at J to 1 base, leaving 10 bases not matched to a gene. Germline V gene data show CDR1 as MGHRA and CDR2 as YSYEKL. Here the CDR3 reads CASSQGLAGGPDRQETQYF. The CDR3 DNA reads as TGCGCCAGCAGCCAAGGGCTAGCGGGAGGGCCGGACCGCCAAGAGACCCAGTACTTC.

This chain connects TRBV7-2 to TRBJ1-5; TRBD1 matches 10 bases. J gave up 8 bases and V 6 bases, and 4 bases lay outside the gene matches. The germline gives CDR1 SGHTA, CDR2 FQGNSA. The CDR3 runs to 13 residues. The CDR3 loop is CASSWDRGEPQHF. DNA for the CDR3: TGTGCCAGCAGTTGGGACAGGGGTGAGCCCCAGCATTTT.

The genes are TRBV5-1 and TRBJ1-3; a weak D match, TRBD1 (6 bases). The V and J ends lost 0 bases and 3 bases respectively, with 10 bases between them. The CDR3 has 15 amino acids. The V gene's germline CDR1 is SGHRS and CDR2 YFSETQ. This CDR3 is CASSLAWGRGNTIYF. The CDR3 region has the DNA TGCGCCAGCAGCTTGGCGTGGGGGCGTGGAAACACCATATATTTT.

CDR3 protein: CASSYGQTNQPQHF. The CDR3 DNA follows: TGTGCCAGCAGTTACGGGCAGACCAATCAGCCCCAGCATTTT. This sequence joins TRBV6-5 and TRBJ1-5; D unresolved. This CDR3 spans 14 amino acids. In germline, CDR1 is MNHEY, CDR2 SVGAGI. Trimming cost V 2 bases and J 3 bases, with 8 bases left between them.

V usage is TRBV29-1 and J usage is TRBJ2-1; TRBD2 agrees at 10 bases. The junction had 6 bases not matched to a gene; V was cut back by 6 bases and J by 1 base. Germline assignment: CDR1 SQVTM and CDR2 ANQGSEA. This CDR3 has 15 amino acids. The CDR3 reads CSVVYSGRSYNEQFF. The CDR3 DNA reads TGCAGCGTAGTTTATAGCGGGAGGTCCTACAATGAGCAGTTCTTC.

V gene TRBV5-6 combines with J gene TRBJ1-1; D is unclear. CDR1 and CDR2 from the germline V gene are SGHDT and YYEEEE. This CDR3 contains 14 residues. The germline V and J ends were trimmed by 0 bases and 3 bases, with 9 bases remaining between them. For the CDR3, the DNA is TGTGCCAGCAGCTTGGTGGCCGTGGACACTGAAGCTTTCTTT. Protein product: CASSLVAVDTEAFF.

The rearrangement links TRBV18 to TRBJ1-2; 9 bases are a match to TRBD1. J gave up 3 bases and V 4 bases, and 6 bases lay outside the gene matches. This CDR3 has 15 amino acids. The germline V gene has CDR1 KGHSH and CDR2 LQKENI. The DNA for the CDR3 is TGTGCCAGCTCACGAACAGGGGGCGCGGACTATGGCTACACCTTC. This encodes CASSRTGGADYGYTF.

This chain uses TRBV7-9 with TRBJ2-7; maybe TRBD2 (6 bases). V was pared by 4 bases and J by 2 bases, with 18 bases between. Germline CDR1 and CDR2: SEHNR and FQNEAQ (reference sequence). CDR3 length: 16 residues. The CDR3: CASSSLGRTGTYEQYF. DNA for the CDR3: TGTGCCAGCAGCTCGCTTGGGAGGACTGGCACCTACGAGCAGTACTTC.

The chain links TRBV6-6 to TRBJ2-5, with D unresolved. CDR1 is MNHNY, CDR2 SVGAGI, per germline (reference sequence). The CDR3 has 13 amino acids. V lost 5 bases and J lost 0, with 7 bases in between. Here the CDR3 reads CASSNPNQETQYF. The CDR3 DNA sequence: TGTGCCAGCAGTAACCCCAACCAAGAGACCCAGTACTTC.